These T cell receptor beta chains were read from a single sample in a study of radiotherapy plus CTLA-4 blockade in lung cancer. Libraries were prepared by immunoSEQ multiplex PCR; TCRdb keeps only in-frame clonotypes and omits some of them. The sample shows around 80,000 clones, 80% to 85% of them seen only once. The sequences come from peripheral blood, collected from a patient treated with radiotherapy plus ipilimumab. The receptors originated from a human donor with non-small cell lung cancer who had stable disease on radiotherapy plus ipilimumab. The CDR3 runs from the conserved cysteine through the conserved F or W. Each record gives: CDR3 length, clone size, D gene, V gene, J gene, CDR3 DNA, CDR3 protein. D genes are given only for firm matches. Clone size, where shown, is once, few, many, or a class for clones that have expanded.

CDR3 length: 14
clone size: NA
D gene: TRBD1
V gene: TRBV30
J gene: TRBJ2-1
CDR3 DNA: TGTGCCTTCAACCGGGACAGGGGGCATCATGAGCAGTTCTTC
CDR3 protein: CAFNRDRGHHEQFF

CDR3 length: 14
clone size: NA
D gene: NA
V gene: TRBV10-3
J gene: TRBJ1-3
CDR3 DNA: TGTGCCATCAGTGAGCAATACTCTGGAAACACCATATATTTT
CDR3 protein: CAISEQYSGNTIYF

CDR3 length: 14
clone size: NA
D gene: NA
V gene: TRBV5-1
J gene: TRBJ1-2
CDR3 DNA: TGCGCCAGCAGCTTGGAGGGCGCGGTCTATGGCTACACCTTC
CDR3 protein: CASSLEGAVYGYTF

CDR3 length: 16
clone size: NA
D gene: NA
V gene: TRBV5-1
J gene: TRBJ1-3
CDR3 DNA: TGCGCCAGCAGCTTGGAGTTGATGGGAACAGGAAACACCATATATTTT
CDR3 protein: CASSLELMGTGNTIYF

CDR3 length: 13
clone size: NA
D gene: NA
V gene: TRBV28
J gene: TRBJ2-1
CDR3 DNA: TGTGCCACTCGGAGGGCCGGGTACAATGAGCAGTTCTTC
CDR3 protein: CATRRAGYNEQFF

CDR3 length: 12
clone size: NA
D gene: NA
V gene: TRBV2
J gene: TRBJ2-7
CDR3 DNA: TGTGCCAGCACCACAGGGTTTTACGAGCAGTACTTC
CDR3 protein: CASTTGFYEQYF

CDR3 length: 14
clone size: NA
D gene: TRBD1
V gene: TRBV19
J gene: TRBJ1-5
CDR3 DNA: TGTGCCAGTAGTATCGGGACAGAAAATCAGCCCCAGCATTTT
CDR3 protein: CASSIGTENQPQHF

CDR3 length: 16
clone size: NA
D gene: TRBD1
V gene: TRBV7-9
J gene: TRBJ1-2
CDR3 DNA: TGTGCCAGCAGCTCCTGGGGGACAGGAAAGAACTATGGCTACACCTTC
CDR3 protein: CASSSWGTGKNYGYTF

CDR3 length: 18
clone size: NA
D gene: TRBD1
V gene: TRBV7-8
J gene: TRBJ2-6
CDR3 DNA: TGTGCCAGCAGCCTGGCCAGGACAGGGAGCTCTGGGGCCAACGTCCTGACTTTC
CDR3 protein: CASSLARTGSSGANVLTF

CDR3 length: 15
clone size: NA
D gene: NA
V gene: TRBV6-1
J gene: TRBJ2-6
CDR3 DNA: TGTGCCAGCAGTGAAGGGGGAGCTGGGGCCAACGTCCTGACTTTC
CDR3 protein: CASSEGGAGANVLTF

CDR3 length: 16
clone size: NA
D gene: TRBD1
V gene: TRBV9
J gene: TRBJ2-1
CDR3 DNA: TGTGCCAGCGGCCCCACCGGGACAGGGGTTTACAATGAGCAGTTCTTC
CDR3 protein: CASGPTGTGVYNEQFF

CDR3 length: 11
clone size: once
D gene: NA
V gene: TRBV28
J gene: TRBJ1-2
CDR3 DNA: TGTGCCAGCAGAGATAGACAGGCCTACACCTTC
CDR3 protein: CASRDRQAYTF

CDR3 length: 15
clone size: NA
D gene: NA
V gene: TRBV7-9
J gene: TRBJ1-3
CDR3 DNA: TGTGCCAGCAGCGCGTCCGGGACGGAGAGAAACACCATATATTTT
CDR3 protein: CASSASGTERNTIYF

CDR3 length: 15
clone size: NA
D gene: NA
V gene: TRBV28
J gene: TRBJ2-5
CDR3 DNA: TGTGCCAGCAGTGTAGGGAGTCGCGGCCAAGAGACCCAGTACTTC
CDR3 protein: CASSVGSRGQETQYF

CDR3 length: 15
clone size: once
D gene: TRBD1
V gene: TRBV5-4
J gene: TRBJ1-2
CDR3 DNA: TGTGCCAGCAGCTTGGGGGGGGACAGGGCTTATGGCTACACCTTC
CDR3 protein: CASSLGGDRAYGYTF

CDR3 length: 16
clone size: NA
D gene: TRBD2
V gene: TRBV5-4
J gene: TRBJ2-1
CDR3 DNA: TGTGCCAGCAGCTTGTTTCTAGCGGGGGGGAACAATGAGCAGTTCTTC
CDR3 protein: CASSLFLAGGNNEQFF

CDR3 length: 14
clone size: few
D gene: NA
V gene: TRBV2
J gene: TRBJ2-5
CDR3 DNA: TGTGCCAGCAACGGAGGGACATACCAAGAGACCCAGTACTTC
CDR3 protein: CASNGGTYQETQYF

CDR3 length: 15
clone size: NA
D gene: TRBD2
V gene: TRBV6-5
J gene: TRBJ2-3
CDR3 DNA: TGTGCCAGCAGTTACCGGACTAGCGGGAAGGATACGCAGTATTTT
CDR3 protein: CASSYRTSGKDTQYF

CDR3 length: 14
clone size: once
D gene: NA
V gene: TRBV5-1
J gene: TRBJ2-7
CDR3 DNA: TGCGCCAGCAGCTTCACAGGATCCTCCTACGAGCAGTACTTC
CDR3 protein: CASSFTGSSYEQYF

CDR3 length: 13
clone size: NA
D gene: NA
V gene: TRBV30
J gene: TRBJ2-1
CDR3 DNA: TGTGCCTGGAGTCCTCCTGTTATTAATGAGCAGTTCTTC
CDR3 protein: CAWSPPVINEQFF

CDR3 length: 15
clone size: NA
D gene: NA
V gene: TRBV6-6
J gene: TRBJ2-2
CDR3 DNA: TGTGCCAGTGGGGATATAGGACGGAACACCGGGGAGCTGTTTTTT
CDR3 protein: CASGDIGRNTGELFF

CDR3 length: 14
clone size: NA
D gene: TRBD1
V gene: TRBV6-1
J gene: TRBJ2-2
CDR3 DNA: TGTGCCAGCACATCGACAGGGGAATCCGGGGAGCTGTTTTTT
CDR3 protein: CASTSTGESGELFF

CDR3 length: 14
clone size: NA
D gene: NA
V gene: TRBV27
J gene: TRBJ1-1
CDR3 DNA: TGTGCCAGCAGTTACTCGGGGGTGAACACTGAAGCTTTCTTT
CDR3 protein: CASSYSGVNTEAFF

CDR3 length: 15
clone size: NA
D gene: NA
V gene: TRBV4-2
J gene: TRBJ2-1
CDR3 DNA: TGTGCCAGCAGCCAAGTACTAGGGTCCATGAATGAGCAGTTCTTC
CDR3 protein: CASSQVLGSMNEQFF

CDR3 length: 14
clone size: NA
D gene: NA
V gene: TRBV7-9
J gene: TRBJ2-5
CDR3 DNA: TGTGCCAGCAGCCGTGGAAGGGGCGGAGAGACCCAGTACTTC
CDR3 protein: CASSRGRGGETQYF

CDR3 length: 15
clone size: NA
D gene: NA
V gene: TRBV2
J gene: TRBJ2-1
CDR3 DNA: TGTGCCAGCAGTGAAAGGGGGGCCATGGGTAGTGAGCAGTTCTTC
CDR3 protein: CASSERGAMGSEQFF

CDR3 length: 15
clone size: NA
D gene: TRBD2
V gene: TRBV6-1
J gene: TRBJ2-7
CDR3 DNA: TGTGCCAGCAGTGAAAAGAGACTAGCGGGAGGCGAGCAGTACTTC
CDR3 protein: CASSEKRLAGGEQYF

CDR3 length: 13
clone size: NA
D gene: NA
V gene: TRBV29-1
J gene: TRBJ1-3
CDR3 DNA: TGCAGCGTTGAGCGTCAGGGGTTAAACACCATATATTTT
CDR3 protein: CSVERQGLNTIYF

CDR3 length: 18
clone size: NA
D gene: TRBD1
V gene: TRBV4-1
J gene: TRBJ1-4
CDR3 DNA: TGCGCCAGCAGCCAAGCAAACAGGGGGAAATTGGCTAATGAAAAACTGTTTTTT
CDR3 protein: CASSQANRGKLANEKLFF

CDR3 length: 13
clone size: NA
D gene: TRBD1
V gene: TRBV10-2
J gene: TRBJ1-3
CDR3 DNA: TGCGCCAGTTCTCTGGACAGGGGGAACACCATATATTTT
CDR3 protein: CASSLDRGNTIYF

CDR3 length: 12
clone size: NA
D gene: NA
V gene: TRBV28
J gene: TRBJ2-7
CDR3 DNA: TGTGCCAGCAGTTTCGAGCGGGTCGAGCAGTACTTC
CDR3 protein: CASSFERVEQYF

CDR3 length: 14
clone size: NA
D gene: NA
V gene: TRBV11-2
J gene: TRBJ2-7
CDR3 DNA: TGTGCCAGCATCCTGGGGTCGGTCCCCTACGAGCAGTACTTC
CDR3 protein: CASILGSVPYEQYF

CDR3 length: 14
clone size: NA
D gene: TRBD1
V gene: TRBV7-2
J gene: TRBJ1-1
CDR3 DNA: TGTGCCAGCAGCGGACAGGTTTCGAACACTGAAGCTTTCTTT
CDR3 protein: CASSGQVSNTEAFF

CDR3 length: 14
clone size: NA
D gene: NA
V gene: TRBV6-5
J gene: TRBJ1-3
CDR3 DNA: TGTGCCAGCAGTGCCGGCCCTCCGGTGAACACCATATATTTT
CDR3 protein: CASSAGPPVNTIYF

CDR3 length: 13
clone size: NA
D gene: NA
V gene: TRBV19
J gene: TRBJ2-7
CDR3 DNA: TGTGCCAGTAGCTACGGGGGCTCCTACGAGCAGTACTTC
CDR3 protein: CASSYGGSYEQYF

CDR3 length: 9
clone size: NA
D gene: NA
V gene: TRBV20-1
J gene: TRBJ1-2
CDR3 DNA: TGCAGTGCTAGAAATGGCTACACCTTC
CDR3 protein: CSARNGYTF

CDR3 length: 13
clone size: few
D gene: TRBD1
V gene: TRBV6-1
J gene: TRBJ2-7
CDR3 DNA: TGTGCCAGCAGCAGACAGGGGAAATACGAGCAGTACTTC
CDR3 protein: CASSRQGKYEQYF

CDR3 length: 17
clone size: NA
D gene: NA
V gene: TRBV7-9
J gene: TRBJ2-3
CDR3 DNA: TGTGCCAGCAGCTTAGTCGGGCAGGGTTGGAGCACAGATACGCAGTATTTT
CDR3 protein: CASSLVGQGWSTDTQYF

CDR3 length: 14
clone size: NA
D gene: TRBD2
V gene: TRBV6-1
J gene: TRBJ2-7
CDR3 DNA: TGTGCAGCTACCGTACGGGGGGGCCTGTACGAGCAGTACTTC
CDR3 protein: CAATVRGGLYEQYF

CDR3 length: 13
clone size: medium-sized
D gene: TRBD1
V gene: TRBV19
J gene: TRBJ1-1
CDR3 DNA: TGTGCCAGTAGTGGGACAGGGTGGACTGAAGCTTTCTTT
CDR3 protein: CASSGTGWTEAFF

CDR3 length: 17
clone size: NA
D gene: TRBD2
V gene: TRBV7-2
J gene: TRBJ2-7
CDR3 DNA: TGTGCCAGCAGCTTAACTAGCGGGGGGGCCCCAGCCTCCGAGCAGTACTTC
CDR3 protein: CASSLTSGGAPASEQYF

CDR3 length: 13
clone size: NA
D gene: TRBD1
V gene: TRBV2
J gene: TRBJ1-5
CDR3 DNA: TGTGCCAGCAGAAGACAGGGAGGACAGCCCCAGCATTTT
CDR3 protein: CASRRQGGQPQHF

CDR3 length: 14
clone size: NA
D gene: NA
V gene: TRBV18
J gene: TRBJ2-5
CDR3 DNA: TGTGCCAGCTCACCACCGTGGGCCCAAGAGACCCAGTACTTC
CDR3 protein: CASSPPWAQETQYF

CDR3 length: 15
clone size: NA
D gene: TRBD2
V gene: TRBV28
J gene: TRBJ2-1
CDR3 DNA: TGTGCCAGCAGTTACGGGACTAGCGGGTTAGATGAGCAGTTCTTC
CDR3 protein: CASSYGTSGLDEQFF

CDR3 length: 17
clone size: NA
D gene: TRBD1
V gene: TRBV5-1
J gene: TRBJ2-5
CDR3 DNA: TGCGCCAGCAGCTTGGACCCGACAGGGGGATTTGAAGAGACCCAGTACTTC
CDR3 protein: CASSLDPTGGFEETQYF

CDR3 length: 14
clone size: NA
D gene: TRBD1
V gene: TRBV28
J gene: TRBJ1-4
CDR3 DNA: TGTGCCAGCACCTCCCTGACAGGGTATGAAAAACTGTTTTTT
CDR3 protein: CASTSLTGYEKLFF

CDR3 length: 13
clone size: NA
D gene: NA
V gene: TRBV6-1
J gene: TRBJ2-3
CDR3 DNA: TGTGCCAGCAGTGAACGCCATCCAGATACGCAGTATTTT
CDR3 protein: CASSERHPDTQYF

CDR3 length: 14
clone size: NA
D gene: NA
V gene: TRBV9
J gene: TRBJ2-1
CDR3 DNA: TGTGCCAGCAGCGTAGAGATCGACCCCAATGAGCAGTTCTTC
CDR3 protein: CASSVEIDPNEQFF

CDR3 length: 13
clone size: NA
D gene: NA
V gene: TRBV5-5
J gene: TRBJ1-2
CDR3 DNA: TGTGCCAGCAGTTTGGACAGCACCTATGGCTACACCTTC
CDR3 protein: CASSLDSTYGYTF